The source of this T cell receptor beta chain is a study of T cell responses to AZD1222 COVID-19 vaccine. Across the whole study: Pooled in the analysis were second doses at about 4 or about 12 weeks.

Broader study findings: Mapped onto spike, vaccine-associated CD4 TCRs spanned it and were dominant at 160-218 and 743-854.

Germline CDR1 and CDR2: MNHNY and SVGAGI (reference sequence). CDR3 size: 16 residues. V shed 6 bases, J shed 4 bases, and the junction held 13 bases outside the gene matches. On this clone: The target antigen is unknown.

Generated by immunoSEQ multiplex PCR, the TCRdb table keeps only in-frame clones and is missing some. This sample yields around 100,000 clones, of which around 84% are seen a single time; about 1.5% belongs to the top ten. Sequencing was performed on peripheral blood, taken on day 0 of AZD1222 vaccination. The sequence came from an adult in good health. This chain joins TRBV6-6 and TRBJ1-1; 8 bases line up with TRBD1. The CDR3 DNA reads TGTGCCAGCAGGGCCGAAACAGGGGGGTGGGCCACTGAAGCTTTCTTT. It is translated as CASRAETGGWATEAFF.